The 19 T cell receptor beta chains below come from one sample, sequenced in a study of T-cell reconstitution after alpha-beta-depleted transplantation in children. During its preparation, the TCRbeta library received unique molecular identifiers. Each CDR3 protein gets one entry after TCRdb re-called the PCR reads with MiXCR. The sample includes fewer than 700,000 distinct CDR3 sequences, approximately 12% of them seen just once. The sequenced sample was PBMCs, mostly from graft donor cells, obtained 360 days after TCRalphabeta/CD19-depleted stem cell transplant. The receptors here all came from a male patient younger than 18 who had a stem cell transplant for acute myeloid leukemia, so the T cells may come from the graft donor.

This clonotype was counted only a few times. The chain carries TRBV4-3 and TRBJ2-7, with D possibly being TRBD2 (6 bases). The CDR3 sequence is 17 residues long. The germline V gene encodes CDR1 LGHNA and CDR2 YSLEER. Trimming removed 1 base at V and 0 bases at J, with 16 bases between. CDR3 nucleotide sequence: TGCGCCAGCAGCCAAGTGTGGCTAGCGCTCAACTCCTACGAGCAGTACTTC. This translates into CASSQVWLALNSYEQYF.

This clonotype was detected only a few times. V usage is TRBV4-3 and J usage is TRBJ2-7; no definite D call. Per the germline V gene, CDR1 is LGHNA and CDR2 is YSLEER. The CDR3 is 15 residues long. The germline V and J ends were trimmed by 2 bases and 3 bases, with 14 bases remaining between them. The CDR3 reads CASSQLLSNGYEQYF. For the CDR3, the DNA is TGCGCCAGCAGCCAATTACTGAGCAACGGCTACGAGCAGTACTTC.

This clonotype showed up just a few times. The rearrangement links TRBV6-2 or TRBV6-3 to TRBJ1-1, with TRBD1 as a possible D gene (5 bases). The CDR3 is 16 residues long. Germline lookup yields CDR1 MNHEY and CDR2 SVGEGT. V gave up 2 bases and J gave up 0 bases, with 13 bases separating them. CDR3 in amino acids: CASSYGGATLNTEAFF. CDR3 nucleotides: TGTGCCAGCAGTTACGGTGGGGCCACTTTGAACACTGAAGCTTTCTTT.

Remarks on this clonotype: One end of the junction is discordant with germline, which a read error may explain. The V gene is TRBV29-1, the J gene TRBJ2-7; TRBD1 aligns across 7 bases. Germline assignment: CDR1 SQVTM and CDR2 ANQGSEA. The CDR3 contains 13 residues. The CDR3 region is CSVETDRSCEQYF. The CDR3 DNA sequence: TGCAGCGTTGAAACGGACAGGTCCTGCGAGCAGTACTTC.

This clonotype was seen more than once but under ten times. V and J are TRBV28 and TRBJ2-3, with D possibly being TRBD1 (6 bases). Trimming removed 4 bases at V and 9 bases at J, with 11 bases between. The CDR3 sequence is 12 residues long. The germline V gene encodes CDR1 MDHEN and CDR2 SYDVKM. CDR3 residues: CASSSTGNTQYF. The CDR3, as DNA: TGTGCCAGCAGTTCCACAGGGAACACGCAGTATTTT. The variable domain in full, completed from reference TRBV28 and TRBJ2-3, reads DVKVTQSSRYLVKRTGEKVFLECVQDMDHENMFWYRQDPGLGLRLIYFSYDVKMKEKGDIPEGYSVSREKKERFSLILESASTNQTSMYLCASSSTGNTQYFGPGTRLTVL.

This clonotype showed up many times. The chain couples TRBV25-1 to TRBJ2-5, with D tentatively TRBD1 (6 bases). This CDR3 has 14 amino acids. V lost 6 bases and J lost 5, with 16 bases in between. The germline V gene encodes CDR1 MGHDK and CDR2 SYGVNS. The CDR3 sequence is CASSVGTLSETQYF. For the CDR3, the DNA is TGTGCCAGCAGCGTCGGGACACTTAGCGAGACCCAGTACTTC. Together with reference TRBV25-1 and TRBJ2-5, the CDR3 gives the full variable domain: EADIYQTPRYLVIGTGKKITLECSQTMGHDKMYWYQQDPGMELHLIHYSYGVNSTEKGDLSSESTVSRIRTEHFPLTLESARPSHTSQYLCASSVGTLSETQYFGPGTRLLVL.

The V gene is TRBV20-1, the J gene TRBJ1-5, with 7 nucleotides matching TRBD1. The germline V gene has CDR1 DFQATT and CDR2 SNEGSKA (reference sequence). The CDR3 is 14 residues long. The V gene end was trimmed by 5 bases and the J gene end by 0 bases; junction bases not matched to a gene: 4. This CDR3 reads CSADRDHSNQPQHF. The CDR3 bases are TGCAGTGCTGACAGGGACCATAGCAATCAGCCCCAGCATTTT.

The CDR3 DNA reads TGTGCGATATTTGGCGGGAGAGGGAAGCAGTACTTC. Translation: CAIFGGRGKQYF. The chain links TRBV28 to TRBJ2-7; TRBD2 matches 7 bases. Per germline, CDR1 MDHEN and CDR2 SYDVKM. The CDR3 has 12 residues.

This clonotype was counted only a few times. This chain joins TRBV18 and TRBJ1-1; the D gene is possibly TRBD1 (6 bases). CDR3 length equals 16 residues. The germline V gene encodes CDR1 KGHSH and CDR2 LQKENI. V dropped 3 bases and J dropped 2 bases, with 16 bases sitting between them. This CDR3 reads CASSPTPRGGNTEAFF. The CDR3 nucleotides read TGTGCCAGCTCACCCACCCCAAGGGGGGGCAACACTGAAGCTTTCTTT. The full variable domain, in which reference TRBV18 and TRBJ1-1 provide the parts outside the CDR3, is NAGVMQNPRHLVRRRGQEARLRCSPMKGHSHVYWYRQLPEEGLKFMVYLQKENIIDESGMPKERFSAEFPKEGPSILRIQQVVRGDSAAYFCASSPTPRGGNTEAFFGQGTRLTVV.

This clonotype has ten or more counts. V gene TRBV9 combines with J gene TRBJ2-5; tentatively, D is TRBD1 or TRBD2 (5 bases each). Trimming removed 2 bases from V and 1 base from J, with 6 bases in between. From germline, CDR1 is SGDLS and CDR2 YYNGEE. This CDR3 comprises 13 residues. CDR3 sequence reads: CASSVGTQETQYF. In nucleotides, the CDR3 is TGTGCCAGCAGCGTCGGGACCCAAGAGACCCAGTACTTC.

This clonotype was counted a few times. The chain has TRBV7-3 and TRBJ1-5, with 8 bases that match TRBD1. This CDR3 spans 15 amino acids. J was trimmed by 2 bases and V by 5 bases; bases with no gene match: 5. The germline gives CDR1 SGHTA, CDR2 FQGTGA. This chain's CDR3 is CASSPSGQGNQPQHF. The CDR3 coding sequence is TGTGCCAGCAGCCCCTCGGGACAGGGCAATCAGCCCCAGCATTTT.

The gene calls are TRBV20-1 and TRBJ2-7, with D possibly being TRBD2 (5 bases). Trimming took 6 bases from V and 4 from J, leaving 16 bases between them. The CDR3 contains 13 residues. Germline CDR1 reads DFQATT; CDR2 reads SNEGSKA (reference sequence). DNA for the CDR3: TGCAGTGCCAGTGAGCTACGCGGGTACGAGCAGTACTTC. As protein: CSASELRGYEQYF.

This clonotype was counted ten times or more. The chain uses TRBV28 and TRBJ2-3; 10 bases line up with TRBD2. Trimming removed 7 bases from V and 3 bases from J; junction bases left unmatched: 10. CDR3 size: 16 residues. Germline V lookup: CDR1 MDHEN, CDR2 SYDVKM. CDR3 nucleotide sequence: TGTGCCAGCAAGATACCTAGCGGGAGTTTAACAGATACGCAGTATTTT. Its protein product is CASKIPSGSLTDTQYF. The whole variable domain, filled in from reference TRBV28 and TRBJ2-3, reads DVKVTQSSRYLVKRTGEKVFLECVQDMDHENMFWYRQDPGLGLRLIYFSYDVKMKEKGDIPEGYSVSREKKERFSLILESASTNQTSMYLCASKIPSGSLTDTQYFGPGTRLTVL.

As DNA, the CDR3 is TGCAGTGCTCTCCCAGGGCCCCCAAATCAGCCCCAGCATTTT. Amino acids: CSALPGPPNQPQHF. V usage is TRBV20-1 and J usage is TRBJ1-5, with D possibly TRBD1 on 5 matching bases. Trimming shortened V by 5 bases and J by 4 bases, and 15 bases separated the two germline ends. The CDR3 length is 14 residues. CDR1 and CDR2 (germline): DFQATT, SNEGSKA (reference sequence).

This clonotype was recorded many times. The chain joins TRBV4-2 to TRBJ2-7; no clear D. The germline V gene encodes CDR1 LGHNA and CDR2 YNFKEQ. CDR3 size: 15 residues. The V end was cut by 4 bases, the J end by 5 bases, with 18 bases between. CDR3 coding DNA: TGTGCCAGCAGCCTCGCCGACCAGTCTACAAACGAGCAGTACTTC. Its translation is CASSLADQSTNEQYF.

CDR3 amino acids: CASSLRKEESDEQFF. The CDR3 DNA follows: TGTGCCAGCAGCTTACGCAAAGAGGAAAGCGATGAGCAGTTCTTC. The chain combines TRBV7-9 with TRBJ2-1; D remains ambiguous. Germline lookup yields CDR1 SEHNR and CDR2 FQNEAQ (reference sequence). The CDR3 is 15 residues long. V lost 2 bases, J lost 8 bases, and 16 bases lay in between. The full variable domain, completed using reference TRBV7-9 and TRBJ2-1, is DTGVSQNPRHKITKRGQNVTFRCDPISEHNRLYWYRQTLGQGPEFLTYFQNEAQLEKSRLLSDRFSAERPKGSFSTLEIQRTEQGDSAMYLCASSLRKEESDEQFFGPGTRLTVL.

Only a few counts were recorded for this clonotype. This chain connects TRBV9 to TRBJ2-7; unclear D gene. CDR1 and CDR2 (germline): SGDLS, YYNGEE. This CDR3 has 14 amino acids. V dropped 0 bases and J dropped 3 bases, with 10 bases sitting between them. The CDR3 DNA follows: TGTGCCAGCAGCGTAGCCTCCCTAGGCTACGAGCAGTACTTC. Its protein is CASSVASLGYEQYF.

This clonotype was found a few times. The chain couples TRBV29-1 to TRBJ1-1; D perhaps matches TRBD1 (5 bases). Per the germline V gene, CDR1 is SQVTM and CDR2 is ANQGSEA. This CDR3 is built from 14 residues. Trimming removed 4 bases from V and 1 base from J, with 13 bases in between. CDR3 protein: CSVAYRIKNTEAFF. The CDR3 coding sequence is TGCAGCGTTGCGTACAGGATAAAGAACACTGAAGCTTTCTTT.

This clonotype came up a few times. The rearrangement uses TRBV9 and TRBJ2-1; 7 bases map to TRBD1. Losses at the gene ends were 2 bases for V and 4 bases for J; bases not matched to a gene: 6. The CDR3 consists of 15 residues. CDR1 and CDR2 from the germline V gene are SGDLS and YYNGEE. The CDR3 sequence: CASSVEDREYNEQFF. CDR3 coding DNA: TGTGCCAGCAGCGTTGAAGACAGGGAATACAATGAGCAGTTCTTC.